Below are 24 T cell receptor beta chains sequenced from a single sample in a study of PD-1 blockade in classical Hodgkin lymphoma. Every one of the patients relapsed after autologous stem cell transplantation (brentuximab vedotin exposure was variable). Clones were sequenced by immunoSEQ multiplex PCR, and TCRdb holds only the in-frame ones, with some missing. The sample has about 9,100 clones; more than 85% are singletons. This specimen was peripheral blood mononuclear cells (PBMCs), taken at baseline. These receptor sequences come from a human donor with classical Hodgkin lymphoma.

This chain's CDR3 is CSVERRDYNEQFF. CDR3 nucleotide sequence: TGCAGCGTTGAAAGGCGGGACTACAATGAGCAGTTCTTC. The chain is built from TRBV29-1 and TRBJ2-1; possibly TRBD2 for D (6 bases). Trimming shortened V by 2 bases and J by 3 bases, and 8 bases separated the two germline ends. The CDR3 has 13 amino acids. Germline CDR1 is SQVTM and CDR2 is ANQGSEA.

The chain links TRBV4-2 to TRBJ2-5, with D perhaps matching TRBD2 (5 bases). The length of the CDR3 is 13 residues. Per germline, CDR1 LGHNA and CDR2 YNFKEQ. Deletions cut 1 base from V and 11 bases from J, with 14 bases between. CDR3 protein: CASSQGGAEGQYF. CDR3 DNA sequence: TGTGCCAGCAGCCAAGGGGGAGCCGAGGGACAGTACTTC.

The genes are TRBV9 and TRBJ2-7; 10 bases are a match to TRBD1. Germline V gives CDR1 SGDLS, CDR2 YYNGEE. The CDR3 totals 15 residues. V gave up 4 bases and J gave up 2 bases; unmatched junction bases: 6. The CDR3 DNA sequence: TGTGCCAGCAGCAGAACCGGGACAGGGGCCTACGAGCAGTACTTC. Protein: CASSRTGTGAYEQYF.

The CDR3 nucleotides are TGTGCCAGCAGACTACAGATCAGGGGGACCCTTAACCGGGGCACAGATACGCAGTATTTT. Its protein product is CASRLQIRGTLNRGTDTQYF. The chain couples TRBV28 to TRBJ2-3, with 7 bases aligning to TRBD1. J lost 1 base, V lost 6 bases, and 22 bases had no gene match. This CDR3 contains 20 residues. CDR1 MDHEN and CDR2 SYDVKM come from the germline V gene.

This rearrangement joins TRBV2 to TRBJ2-5; possibly TRBD2 for D (6 bases). V lost 7 bases, J lost 3 bases, and 12 bases lay in between. The length of the CDR3 is 13 residues. Germline assignment: CDR1 SNHLY and CDR2 FYNNEI. The CDR3 is CASTRDFKETQYF. In nucleotides, the CDR3 is TGTGCCAGCACGCGGGACTTTAAAGAGACCCAGTACTTC.

The chain uses TRBV7-3 and TRBJ2-1; possible D gene TRBD2, 6 bases. The germline V gene has CDR1 SGHTA and CDR2 FQGTGA. Trimming shortened V by 2 bases and J by 5 bases, and 16 bases separated the two germline ends. CDR3 length equals 16 residues. CDR3 residues: CASSLYLARSHNEQFF. CDR3 DNA sequence: TGTGCCAGCAGCTTATACCTAGCGCGTAGCCACAATGAGCAGTTCTTC. The complete variable domain, with remaining parts taken from reference TRBV7-3 and TRBJ2-1, reads GAGVSQTPSNKVTEKGKYVELRCDPISGHTALYWYRQSLGQGPEFLIYFQGTGAADDSGLPNDRFFAVRPEGSVSTLKIQRTERGDSAVYLCASSLYLARSHNEQFFGPGTRLTVL.

The CDR3 nucleotides are TGTGCCAGCAGCTTCTCTTCCGGTGAGCAGTTCTTC. This gives the protein CASSFSSGEQFF. The chain employs TRBV13 and TRBJ2-1; D is uncertain. This CDR3 region has 12 residues. Germline V gives CDR1 PRHDT, CDR2 FYEKMQ (reference sequence). Between the trimmed V and J ends, which lost 3 bases and 9 bases, there was a span of 9 bases. Full variable domain (outside the CDR3, taken from reference TRBV13 and TRBJ2-1): AAGVIQSPRHLIKEKRETATLKCYPIPRHDTVYWYQQGPGQDPQFLISFYEKMQSDKGSIPDRFSAQQFSDYHSELNMSSLELGDSALYFCASSFSSGEQFFGPGTRLTVL.

The rearrangement links TRBV28 to TRBJ2-7; 11 bases fit TRBD2. V was clipped by 6 bases and J by 6 bases; unmatched bases: 7. This CDR3 is 14 amino acids long. In germline, CDR1 is MDHEN, CDR2 SYDVKM. CDR3 protein: CASSLLAGVSEQYF. The CDR3 region has the DNA TGTGCCAGCAGCCTACTAGCGGGAGTAAGCGAGCAGTACTTC.

The V call is TRBV11-2, the J call TRBJ2-7, with 8 nucleotides matching TRBD1. After removal of 2 bases from V and 3 bases from J, the junction contained 6 bases not matched to a gene. Germline V gene data show CDR1 as SGHAT and CDR2 as FQNNGV. The CDR3 is 15 residues long. Here the CDR3 reads CASSLPGQAFYEQYF. CDR3 nucleotide sequence: TGTGCCAGCAGCTTACCGGGACAGGCGTTCTACGAGCAGTACTTC.

This clone appeared once. V gene TRBV19 combines with J gene TRBJ2-7, with 7 bases lining up with TRBD1. This CDR3 is built from 13 residues. J was trimmed by 5 bases and V by 7 bases; bases with no gene match: 8. Germline loops: CDR1 LNHDA, CDR2 SQIVND (reference sequence). Here the CDR3 DNA reads TGTGCCAGTAAATCGACAGGGAGCCACGAGCAGTACTTC. Protein: CASKSTGSHEQYF.

The chain is built from TRBV28 and TRBJ2-7; tentatively, D is TRBD2 (6 bases). V lost 8 bases, J lost 3 bases, and 23 bases lay in between. This CDR3 comprises 16 residues. Germline V gene data show CDR1 as MDHEN and CDR2 as SYDVKM. CDR3 region: CASGGSGETPNYEQYF. In DNA, the CDR3 is TGTGCCAGCGGGGGGTCGGGAGAGACCCCAAACTACGAGCAGTACTTC.

CDR3 amino acids: CASSSLASYEQYF. In nucleotides, the CDR3 is TGTGCCAGTAGTAGCTTGGCGTCCTACGAGCAGTACTTC. The chain carries TRBV19 and TRBJ2-7, with no clear D. Germline lookup yields CDR1 LNHDA and CDR2 SQIVND (reference sequence). The CDR3 runs 13 residues. V lost 4 bases and J 1 base, leaving 8 bases between the germline ends.

This sequence joins TRBV11-2 and TRBJ2-1; no definite D call. Germline assignment: CDR1 SGHAT and CDR2 FQNNGV. This CDR3 region has 15 residues. Between the trimmed V and J ends, which lost 2 bases and 6 bases, there was a span of 14 bases. The CDR3 DNA follows: TGTGCCAGCAGCTTACTCTGGGCTTCGGGCAATGAGCAGTTCTTC. Its protein product is CASSLLWASGNEQFF. Based on the CDR3 plus reference TRBV11-2 and TRBJ2-1, the full variable domain is EAGVAQSPRYKIIEKRQSVAFWCNPISGHATLYWYQQILGQGPKLLIQFQNNGVVDDSQLPKDRFSAERLKGVDSTLKIQPAKLEDSAVYLCASSLLWASGNEQFFGPGTRLTVL.

J is TRBJ1-5 and V is TRBV6-6; TRBD1 matches 8 bases. J was trimmed by 6 bases and V by 2 bases; bases with no gene match: 3. This CDR3 is built from 14 residues. The germline V gene has CDR1 MNHNY and CDR2 SVGAGI (reference sequence). The CDR3 DNA follows: TGTGCCAGCAGTTACGTACAGGGGGGTCAGCCCCAGCATTTT. It codes for CASSYVQGGQPQHF.

V and J are TRBV7-2 and TRBJ2-7; TRBD1 is a possible D gene (5 bases). This CDR3 has 14 residues. Trimming cost V 5 bases and J 0 bases, with 11 bases left between them. The germline V gene encodes CDR1 SGHTA and CDR2 FQGNSA. The CDR3 reads CASSGQLVSYEQYF. The DNA for the CDR3 is TGTGCCAGCAGCGGACAACTTGTCTCCTACGAGCAGTACTTC.

The chain combines TRBV9 with TRBJ1-6; D remains unclear. The CDR3 contains 16 residues. From germline, CDR1 is SGDLS and CDR2 YYNGEE. Deletions cut 3 bases from V and 9 bases from J, with 19 bases between. The CDR3: CASSERETPGSSPLHF. Here the CDR3 DNA reads TGTGCCAGCAGCGAGAGAGAGACCCCCGGGAGTTCACCCCTCCACTTT.

V and J are TRBV28 and TRBJ1-2, with D hard to call. Between the trimmed V and J ends, which lost 5 bases and 3 bases, there was a span of 13 bases. The CDR3 contains 14 residues. Germline V gene lookup returns CDR1 MDHEN and CDR2 SYDVKM. CDR3 coding DNA: TGTGCCAGCAGTGCCCACCAGCGATACTATGGCTACACCTTC. It specifies CASSAHQRYYGYTF.

The V call is TRBV5-1, the J call TRBJ2-5; no clear D. From germline, CDR1 is SGHRS and CDR2 YFSETQ. The CDR3 has 13 amino acids. The germline V and J ends were trimmed by 6 bases and 7 bases, with 16 bases remaining between them. The CDR3 sequence: CASITGSPGTQYF. CDR3 DNA sequence: TGCGCCAGCATCACGGGTTCGCCGGGGACCCAGTACTTC. The full variable domain, with the rest looked up from reference TRBV5-1 and TRBJ2-5, is KAGVTQTPRYLIKTRGQQVTLSCSPISGHRSVSWYQQTPGQGLQFLFEYFSETQRNKGNFPGRFSGRQFSNSRSEMNVSTLELGDSALYLCASITGSPGTQYFGPGTRLLVL.

The V call is TRBV10-3, the J call TRBJ2-7; D not certain. This CDR3 has 12 amino acids. Germline values: CDR1 ENHRY, CDR2 SYGVKD. Deletions cut 11 bases from V and 5 bases from J, with 16 bases between. CDR3 sequence reads: CAANGSPHEQYF. Here the CDR3 DNA reads TGTGCCGCTAACGGGTCACCCCACGAGCAGTACTTC.

The chain recombines TRBV4-1 with TRBJ2-7, with D perhaps assigned TRBD1 or TRBD2 (5 bases each). V was shortened by 0 bases and J by 3 bases, with 15 bases between the two germline ends. The CDR3 runs 16 residues. Germline lookup yields CDR1 MGHRA and CDR2 YSYEKL. The CDR3 spells CASSQDWPGTSYEQYF. CDR3 sequence (DNA): TGCGCCAGCAGCCAAGATTGGCCAGGGACCAGCTACGAGCAGTACTTC.

This sequence joins TRBV2 and TRBJ2-1; D is undetermined. This CDR3 region has 12 residues. The germline V gene encodes CDR1 SNHLY and CDR2 FYNNEI. V gave up 6 bases and J gave up 4 bases, with 7 bases separating them. CDR3 residues: CASSLRYNEQFF. The CDR3 DNA is TGTGCCAGCAGCCTCAGGTACAATGAGCAGTTCTTC.

The chain couples TRBV10-2 to TRBJ1-2; tentatively, D is TRBD1 (6 bases). V was pared by 7 bases and J by 4 bases, with 7 bases between. Germline V lookup: CDR1 WSHSY, CDR2 SAAADI. This CDR3 spans 11 amino acids. The CDR3 DNA sequence: TGCGCCAGCACCAGGGGCTATGGCTACACCTTC. Protein sequence: CASTRGYGYTF.

The gene calls are TRBV6-1 and TRBJ2-3, with 8 bases that match TRBD1. J gave up 2 bases and V 2 bases, and 3 bases lay outside the gene matches. This CDR3 is 15 amino acids long. The germline V gene encodes CDR1 MNHNS and CDR2 SASEGT. In nucleotides, the CDR3 is TGTGCCAGCAGTGAATGGGACAGGTTCACAGATACGCAGTATTTT. Encoded protein: CASSEWDRFTDTQYF.

The chain joins TRBV7-9 to TRBJ1-4; no firm D call. This CDR3 is built from 13 residues. In germline, CDR1 is SEHNR, CDR2 FQNEAQ (reference sequence). The V end was cut by 3 bases, the J end by 15 bases, with 17 bases between. Here the CDR3 DNA reads TGTGCCAGCAGCTTCGCCGGCGGGGTTATAATGTTTTTT. Protein product: CASSFAGGVIMFF.